This entry describes one T cell receptor beta chain. The data derive from a study of T cells in Graves' hyperthyroidism and ophthalmopathy. Germline assignment: CDR1 LNHNV and CDR2 YYDKDF (reference sequence). V dropped 0 bases and J dropped 2; count of bases not matched to a gene: 5. The CDR3 runs to 17 residues. It was RNA transcripts that yielded the amplified TCR beta CDR3 regions. The HTBI primer set drove a first-round RT-PCR of the TCR CDR3. MiXCR, applied by TCRdb to the multiplex PCR reads, yields one record per CDR3 protein. Of approximately 370,000 distinct CDR3 sequences in the sample, roughly a sixth were seen once.

Sequenced sample: blood. The source is a woman under 40 with Graves' hyperthyroidism that later progressed to Graves' ophthalmopathy. This chain uses TRBV15 with TRBJ1-2, with TRBD1 matching over 11 bases. The CDR3 region has the DNA TGTGCCACCAGCAGAGATATGGGGGACAGGGGGAACTATGGCTACACCTTC. Its protein product is CATSRDMGDRGNYGYTF.